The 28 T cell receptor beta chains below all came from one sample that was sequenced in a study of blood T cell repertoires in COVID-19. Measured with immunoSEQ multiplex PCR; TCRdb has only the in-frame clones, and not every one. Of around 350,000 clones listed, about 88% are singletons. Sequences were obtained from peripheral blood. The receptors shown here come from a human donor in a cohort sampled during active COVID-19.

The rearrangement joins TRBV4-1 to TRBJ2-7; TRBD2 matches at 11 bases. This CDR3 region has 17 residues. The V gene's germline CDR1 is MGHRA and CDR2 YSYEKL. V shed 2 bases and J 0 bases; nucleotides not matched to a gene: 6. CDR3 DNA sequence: TGCGCCAGCAGCCAATTCGAGGGACTAGCGGACTCCTACGAGCAGTACTTC. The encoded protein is CASSQFEGLADSYEQYF.

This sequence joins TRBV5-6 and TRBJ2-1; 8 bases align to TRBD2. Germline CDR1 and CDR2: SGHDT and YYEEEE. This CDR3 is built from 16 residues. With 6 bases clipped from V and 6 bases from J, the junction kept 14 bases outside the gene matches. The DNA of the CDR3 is TGTGCCAGCAACTACCACCTCCGGACTAGCATCAATGAGCAGTTCTTC. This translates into CASNYHLRTSINEQFF.

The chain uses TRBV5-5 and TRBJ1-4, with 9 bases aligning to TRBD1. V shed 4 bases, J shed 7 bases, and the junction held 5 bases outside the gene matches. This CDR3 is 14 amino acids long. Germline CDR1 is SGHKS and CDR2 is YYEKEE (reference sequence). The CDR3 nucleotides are TGTGCCAGCAGCCAACAGGGGGCAAGTGAAAAACTGTTTTTT. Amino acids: CASSQQGASEKLFF.

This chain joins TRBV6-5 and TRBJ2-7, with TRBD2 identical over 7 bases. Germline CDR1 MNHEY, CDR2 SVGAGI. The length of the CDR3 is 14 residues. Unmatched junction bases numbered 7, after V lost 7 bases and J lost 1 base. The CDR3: CASIIRGGSYEQYF. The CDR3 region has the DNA TGTGCCAGCATCATACGCGGGGGTTCCTACGAGCAGTACTTC.

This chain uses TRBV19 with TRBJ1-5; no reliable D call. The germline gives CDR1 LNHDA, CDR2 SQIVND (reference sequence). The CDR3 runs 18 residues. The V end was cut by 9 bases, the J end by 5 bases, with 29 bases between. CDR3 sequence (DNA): TGTGCCAGCGCCCCTGGACCCACGGAGGGAACTCACGATCAGCCCCAGCATTTT. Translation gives CASAPGPTEGTHDQPQHF.

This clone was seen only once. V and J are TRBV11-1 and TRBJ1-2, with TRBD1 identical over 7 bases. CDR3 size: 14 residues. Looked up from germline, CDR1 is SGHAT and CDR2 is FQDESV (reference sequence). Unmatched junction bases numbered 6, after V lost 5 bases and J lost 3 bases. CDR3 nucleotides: TGTGCCAGCAGCCCGGGACAGCCTGACTATGGCTACACCTTC. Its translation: CASSPGQPDYGYTF.

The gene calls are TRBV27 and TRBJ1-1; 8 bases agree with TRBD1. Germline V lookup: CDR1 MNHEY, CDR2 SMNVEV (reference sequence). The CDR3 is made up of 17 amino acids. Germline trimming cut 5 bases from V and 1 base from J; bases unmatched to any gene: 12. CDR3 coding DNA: TGTGCCAGCAGTGGCCAGGGGGCCCTACGGGGGAACACTGAAGCTTTCTTT. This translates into CASSGQGALRGNTEAFF.

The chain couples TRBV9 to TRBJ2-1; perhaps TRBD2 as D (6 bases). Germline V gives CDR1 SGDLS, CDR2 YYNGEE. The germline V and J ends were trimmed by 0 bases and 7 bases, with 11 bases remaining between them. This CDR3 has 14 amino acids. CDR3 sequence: CASSVAGTWNEQFF. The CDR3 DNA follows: TGTGCCAGCAGCGTAGCCGGGACTTGGAATGAGCAGTTCTTC.

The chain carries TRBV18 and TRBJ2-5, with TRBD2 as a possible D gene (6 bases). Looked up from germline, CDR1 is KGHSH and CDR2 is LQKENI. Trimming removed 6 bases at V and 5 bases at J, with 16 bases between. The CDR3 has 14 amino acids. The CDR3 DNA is TGTGCCAGCTCGCAACTAGCTGGCGTCGAGACCCAGTACTTC. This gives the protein CASSQLAGVETQYF.

The CDR3: CASSPGHSNEQFF. In DNA, the CDR3 is TGTGCCAGCAGTCCCGGACACTCTAATGAGCAGTTCTTC. V is TRBV11-1 and J is TRBJ2-1; tentative D call: TRBD1 (5 bases). Per germline, CDR1 SGHAT and CDR2 FQDESV (reference sequence). The CDR3 totals 13 residues. With 6 bases removed from V and 7 bases from J, the gap between germline ends came to 13 bases. Variable domain in full (rest from reference TRBV11-1 and TRBJ2-1): EAEVAQSPRYKITEKSQAVAFWCDPISGHATLYWYRQILGQGPELLVQFQDESVVDDSQLPKDRFSAERLKGVDSTLKIQPAELGDSAMYLCASSPGHSNEQFFGPGTRLTVL.

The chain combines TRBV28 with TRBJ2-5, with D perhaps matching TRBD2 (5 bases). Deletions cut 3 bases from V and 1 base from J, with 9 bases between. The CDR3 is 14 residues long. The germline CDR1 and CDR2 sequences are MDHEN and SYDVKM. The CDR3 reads CASSFGSGQETQYF. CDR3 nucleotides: TGTGCCAGCAGTTTTGGCAGCGGCCAAGAGACCCAGTACTTC.

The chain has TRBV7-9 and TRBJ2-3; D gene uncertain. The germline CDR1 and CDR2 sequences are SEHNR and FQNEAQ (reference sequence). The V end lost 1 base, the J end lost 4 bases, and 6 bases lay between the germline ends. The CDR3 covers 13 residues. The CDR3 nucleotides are TGTGCCAGCAGCTTAGTAGCTTCAGATACGCAGTATTTT. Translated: CASSLVASDTQYF.

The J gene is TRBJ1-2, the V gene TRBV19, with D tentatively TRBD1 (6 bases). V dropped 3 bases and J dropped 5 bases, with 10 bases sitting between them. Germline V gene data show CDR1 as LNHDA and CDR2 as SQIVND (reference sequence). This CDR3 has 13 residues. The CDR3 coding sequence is TGTGCCAGTAGTATCGGACAGTTTTATGGCTACACCTTC. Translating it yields CASSIGQFYGYTF. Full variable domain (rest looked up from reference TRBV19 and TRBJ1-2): DGGITQSPKYLFRKEGQNVTLSCEQNLNHDAMYWYRQDPGQGLRLIYYSQIVNDFQKGDIAEGYSVSREKKESFPLTVTSAQKNPTAFYLCASSIGQFYGYTFGSGTRLTVV.

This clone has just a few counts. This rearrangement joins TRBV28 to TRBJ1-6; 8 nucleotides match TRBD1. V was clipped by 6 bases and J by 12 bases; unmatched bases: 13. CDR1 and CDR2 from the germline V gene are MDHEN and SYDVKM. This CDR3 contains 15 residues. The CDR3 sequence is CASRTSGGEFVPLHF. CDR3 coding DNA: TGTGCCAGCAGGACATCAGGGGGCGAGTTCGTACCCCTCCACTTT.

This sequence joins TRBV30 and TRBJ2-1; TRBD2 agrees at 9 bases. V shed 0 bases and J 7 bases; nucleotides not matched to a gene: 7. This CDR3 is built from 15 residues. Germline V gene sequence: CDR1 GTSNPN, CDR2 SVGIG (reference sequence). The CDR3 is CAWSVVIAGVNEQFF. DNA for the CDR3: TGTGCCTGGAGTGTAGTAATAGCGGGAGTTAATGAGCAGTTCTTC. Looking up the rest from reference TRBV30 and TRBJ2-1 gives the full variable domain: SQTIHQWPATLVQPVGSPLSLECTVEGTSNPNLYWYRQAAGRGLQLLFYSVGIGQISSEVPQNLSASRPQDRQFILSSKKLLLSDSGFYLCAWSVVIAGVNEQFFGPGTRLTVL.

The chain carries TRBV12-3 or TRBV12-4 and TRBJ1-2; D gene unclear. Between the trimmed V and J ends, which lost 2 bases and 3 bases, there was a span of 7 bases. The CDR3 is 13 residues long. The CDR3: CASSLQEDYGYTF. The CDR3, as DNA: TGTGCCAGCAGTTTACAGGAGGACTATGGCTACACCTTC.

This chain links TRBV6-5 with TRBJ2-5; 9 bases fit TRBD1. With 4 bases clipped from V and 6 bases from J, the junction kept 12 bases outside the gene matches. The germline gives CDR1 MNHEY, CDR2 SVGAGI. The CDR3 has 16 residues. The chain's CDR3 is CASSSIGTGIGKTQYF. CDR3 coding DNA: TGTGCCAGCAGTTCGATCGGGACAGGGATTGGGAAGACCCAGTACTTC.

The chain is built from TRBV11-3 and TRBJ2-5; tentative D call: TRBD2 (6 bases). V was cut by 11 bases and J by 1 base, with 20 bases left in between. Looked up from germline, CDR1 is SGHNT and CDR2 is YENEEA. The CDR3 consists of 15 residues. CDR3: CAPGRGGRSQETQYF. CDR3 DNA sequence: TGTGCCCCGGGGCGGGGAGGCCGCTCCCAAGAGACCCAGTACTTC. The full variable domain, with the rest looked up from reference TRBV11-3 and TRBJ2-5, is EAGVVQSPRYKIIEKKQPVAFWCNPISGHNTLYWYLQNLGQGPELLIRYENEEAVDDSQLPKDRFSAERLKGVDSTLKIQPAELGDSAVYLCAPGRGGRSQETQYFGPGTRLLVL.

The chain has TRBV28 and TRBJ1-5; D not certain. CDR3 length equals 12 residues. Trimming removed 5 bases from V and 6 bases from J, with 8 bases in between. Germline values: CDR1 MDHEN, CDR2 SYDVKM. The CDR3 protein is CASSGGGQPQHF. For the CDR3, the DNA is TGTGCCAGCAGTGGAGGAGGTCAGCCCCAGCATTTT.

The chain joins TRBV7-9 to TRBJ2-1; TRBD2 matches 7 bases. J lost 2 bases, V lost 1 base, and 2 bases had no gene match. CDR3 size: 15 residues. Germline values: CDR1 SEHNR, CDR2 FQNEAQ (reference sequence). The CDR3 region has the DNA TGTGCCAGCAGCTTAGAGACTAGCACCTACAATGAGCAGTTCTTC. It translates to CASSLETSTYNEQFF.

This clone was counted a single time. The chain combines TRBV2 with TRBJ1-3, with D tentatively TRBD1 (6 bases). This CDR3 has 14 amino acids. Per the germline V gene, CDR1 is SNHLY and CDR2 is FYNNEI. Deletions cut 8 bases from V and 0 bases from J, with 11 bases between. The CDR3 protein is CASQQGNSGNTIYF. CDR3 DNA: TGTGCCAGCCAACAGGGTAACTCTGGAAACACCATATATTTT. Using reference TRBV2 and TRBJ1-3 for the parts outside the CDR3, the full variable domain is EPEVTQTPSHQVTQMGQEVILRCVPISNHLYFYWYRQILGQKVEFLVSFYNNEISEKSEIFDDQFSVERPDGSNFTLKIRSTKLEDSAMYFCASQQGNSGNTIYFGEGSWLTVV.

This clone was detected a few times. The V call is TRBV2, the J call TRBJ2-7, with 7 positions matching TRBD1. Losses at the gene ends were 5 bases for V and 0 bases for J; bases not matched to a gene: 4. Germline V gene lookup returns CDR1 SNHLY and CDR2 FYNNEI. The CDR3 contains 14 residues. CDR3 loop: CASSRDSRSYEQYF. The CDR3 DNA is TGTGCCAGCAGTCGGGACAGCCGCTCCTACGAGCAGTACTTC.

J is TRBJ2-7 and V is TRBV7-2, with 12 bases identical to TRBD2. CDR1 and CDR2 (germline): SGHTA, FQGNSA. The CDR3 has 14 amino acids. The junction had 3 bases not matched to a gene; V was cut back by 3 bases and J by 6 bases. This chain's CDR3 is CASSLTSGSPEQYF. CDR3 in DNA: TGTGCCAGCAGCTTGACTAGCGGGAGTCCCGAGCAGTACTTC.

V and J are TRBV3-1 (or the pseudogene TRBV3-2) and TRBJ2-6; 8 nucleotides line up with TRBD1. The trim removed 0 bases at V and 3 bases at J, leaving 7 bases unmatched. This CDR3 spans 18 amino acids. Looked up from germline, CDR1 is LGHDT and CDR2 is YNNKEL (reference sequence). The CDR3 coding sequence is TGTGCCAGCAGCCAAGATTGGCAGGGGGCAGATGGGGCCAACGTCCTGACTTTC. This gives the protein CASSQDWQGADGANVLTF.

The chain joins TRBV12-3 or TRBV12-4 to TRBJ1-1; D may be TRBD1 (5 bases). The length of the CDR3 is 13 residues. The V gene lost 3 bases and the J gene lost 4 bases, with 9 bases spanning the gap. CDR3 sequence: CASSFMGGTEAFF. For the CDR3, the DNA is TGTGCCAGCAGTTTCATGGGGGGCACTGAAGCTTTCTTT.

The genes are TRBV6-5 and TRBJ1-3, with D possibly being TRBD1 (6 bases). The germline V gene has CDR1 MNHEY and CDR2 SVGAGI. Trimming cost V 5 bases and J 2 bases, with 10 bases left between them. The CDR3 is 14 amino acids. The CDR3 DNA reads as TGTGCCAGCAGTATTCCAGGGGCTGGAAACACCATATATTTT. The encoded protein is CASSIPGAGNTIYF.

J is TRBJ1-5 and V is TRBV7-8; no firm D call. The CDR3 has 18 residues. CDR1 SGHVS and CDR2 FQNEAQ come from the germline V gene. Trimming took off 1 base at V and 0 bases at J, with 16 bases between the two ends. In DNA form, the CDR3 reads TGTGCCAGCAGCTTAGTATATTCGGTACTAGGTAGCAATCAGCCCCAGCATTTT. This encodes CASSLVYSVLGSNQPQHF.

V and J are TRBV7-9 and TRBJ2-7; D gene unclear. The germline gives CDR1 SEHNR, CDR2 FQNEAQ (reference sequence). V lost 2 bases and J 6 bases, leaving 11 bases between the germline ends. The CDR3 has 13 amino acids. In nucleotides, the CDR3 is TGTGCCAGCAGCTTAATTAGTTTTGGCGAGCAGTACTTC. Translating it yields CASSLISFGEQYF.